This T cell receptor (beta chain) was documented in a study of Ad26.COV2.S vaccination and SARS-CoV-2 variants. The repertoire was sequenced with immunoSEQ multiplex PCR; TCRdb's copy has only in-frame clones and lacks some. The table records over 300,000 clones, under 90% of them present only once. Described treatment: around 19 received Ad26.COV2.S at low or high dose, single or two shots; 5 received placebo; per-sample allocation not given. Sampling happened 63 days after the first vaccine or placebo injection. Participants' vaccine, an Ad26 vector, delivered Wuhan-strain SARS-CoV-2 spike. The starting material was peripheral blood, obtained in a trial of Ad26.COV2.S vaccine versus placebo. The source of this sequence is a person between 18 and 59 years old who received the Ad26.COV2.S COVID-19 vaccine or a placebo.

CDR3 in amino acids: CASSQAASTDTQYF. For the CDR3, the DNA is TGTGCCAGCAGTCAAGCGGCTAGCACAGATACGCAGTATTTT. The chain has TRBV6-6 and TRBJ2-3, with D possibly being TRBD2 (5 bases). The CDR3 runs to 14 residues. Germline V gene data show CDR1 as MNHNY and CDR2 as SVGAGI (reference sequence). The germline V and J ends were trimmed by 5 bases and 0 bases, with 9 bases remaining between them.